The T cell receptor (beta chain) described here comes from a study of Graves' ophthalmopathy and Graves' hyperthyroidism. Notes on the study in general: The model forecast ophthalmopathy progression, reaching around 66% sensitivity and 72% to 80% specificity.

Germline assignment: CDR1 MNHEY and CDR2 SVGAGI. CDR3 length: 14 residues. Trimming removed 6 bases from V and 4 bases from J, with 15 bases in between. Many counts were recorded for this clonotype. Its antigen is unknown. From RNA, the CDR3 regions of TCR beta chains were amplified and sequenced. RT-PCR with HTBI primers came first, then second-round multiplex PCR. TCRdb re-called the multiplex PCR reads with MiXCR, one entry per CDR3 protein. Of 300,000 to 400,000 distinct CDR3 sequences detected, under 20% appear once; the ten largest clones hold about 12%. The authors used Ficoll-Paque density gradient centrifugation to separate PBMCs. The input was 8.5 to 10 ml of fresh peripheral blood.

Material for sequencing was peripheral blood. The clonotype originates from an adult man with Graves' ophthalmopathy. The chain employs TRBV6-5 and TRBJ1-2; no clear D. The CDR3 spells CASSPPTVGYGYTF. In nucleotides, the CDR3 is TGTGCCAGCAGCCCCCCGACGGTGGGCTATGGCTACACCTTC.